Listed here are 24 T cell receptor beta chains from one sample, sequenced in a study of Ad26.COV2.S vaccination and SARS-CoV-2 variants. Sequenced by immunoSEQ multiplex PCR; TCRdb stores in-frame clones only, minus some. The data hold roughly 700,000 clones, with about 89% observed a single time. Sample treatment: approximately 18 received Ad26.COV2.S at low or high dose, single or two shots; roughly five received placebo; per-sample allocation not given. Sampling happened 63 days after the first vaccine or placebo injection. Sequenced here: peripheral blood, sampled in a trial of Ad26.COV2.S vaccine versus placebo. These receptors were obtained from a person between 18 and 60 years old who received the Ad26.COV2.S COVID-19 vaccine or a placebo.

This clone was seen a handful of times. The chain has TRBV30 and TRBJ2-3, with D unclear. V lost 5 bases and J lost 2, with 20 bases in between. This CDR3 has 16 residues. CDR1 is GTSNPN, CDR2 SVGIG, per germline (reference sequence). CDR3 amino acids: CAWGQASSANTDTQYF. The DNA for the CDR3 is TGTGCCTGGGGTCAAGCATCAAGCGCCAACACAGATACGCAGTATTTT.

The rearrangement joins TRBV24-1 to TRBJ1-6, with TRBD1 as a possible D gene (5 bases). The V and J ends lost 7 bases and 10 bases respectively, with 22 bases between them. Germline CDR1 is KGHDR and CDR2 is SFDVKD. The CDR3 runs 16 residues. The chain's CDR3 is CATRREGRGVDSPLHF. In nucleotides, the CDR3 is TGTGCCACCAGGAGGGAAGGGCGAGGGGTAGACTCACCCCTCCACTTT.

This chain joins TRBV7-6 and TRBJ1-5, with 7 bases identical to TRBD1. This CDR3 comprises 17 residues. With V trimmed by 1 base and J by 2 bases, 8 bases remained unmatched. Per the germline V gene, CDR1 is SGHVS and CDR2 is FNYEAQ. Written as DNA, the CDR3 is TGTGCCAGCAGCTTAGGAGGAGGGGGCCGTGGCAATCAGCCCCAGCATTTT. Residues: CASSLGGGGRGNQPQHF.

The V and J genes are TRBV15 and TRBJ1-4; D is possibly TRBD1 (5 bases). The CDR3 runs to 15 residues. Trimming removed 1 base from V and 0 bases from J, with 6 bases in between. Germline V gene data show CDR1 as LNHNV and CDR2 as YYDKDF (reference sequence). The DNA of the CDR3 is TGTGCCACCAGCAGAGGGACAACAACTAATGAAAAACTGTTTTTT. It codes for CATSRGTTTNEKLFF.

Only one count was recorded for this clone. This rearrangement joins TRBV7-2 to TRBJ1-5, with 8 bases fitting TRBD1. The germline CDR1 and CDR2 sequences are SGHTA and FQGNSA. The CDR3 sequence is 16 residues long. Trimming cost V 5 bases and J 3 bases; bases outside gene matches: 9. CDR3 DNA: TGTGCCAGCAGCGCCGGACAGGGTGAGCTCAATCAGCCCCAGCATTTT. Its protein is CASSAGQGELNQPQHF.

The chain combines TRBV6-1 with TRBJ2-1; 14 nucleotides match TRBD2. Germline V CDR1 and CDR2: MNHNS, SASEGT. The CDR3 totals 15 residues. J was trimmed by 7 bases and V by 3 bases; bases with no gene match: 2. The chain's CDR3 is CASSDRTSGGNEQFF. DNA for the CDR3: TGTGCCAGCAGTGATAGGACTAGCGGGGGGAATGAGCAGTTCTTC.

J is TRBJ2-1 and V is TRBV7-2, with TRBD2 matching over 14 bases. The CDR3 runs to 17 residues. Losses at the gene ends were 1 base for V and 7 bases for J; bases not matched to a gene: 6. Germline lookup yields CDR1 SGHTA and CDR2 FQGNSA. The CDR3 nucleotides are TGTGCCAGCAGCTTAGTAGGGACTAGCGGGGGTATGAATGAGCAGTTCTTC. Amino acid sequence: CASSLVGTSGGMNEQFF.

The V gene is TRBV24-1, the J gene TRBJ2-7; D remains ambiguous. Looked up from germline, CDR1 is KGHDR and CDR2 is SFDVKD. V lost 2 bases and J lost 4, with 14 bases in between. CDR3 length equals 15 residues. DNA of the CDR3: TGTGCCACCAGTGATTCCCATGAGAGCATTTACGAGCAGTACTTC. Residues: CATSDSHESIYEQYF.

This clone was counted once. This chain uses TRBV2 with TRBJ1-2, with no clear D. The CDR3 runs 14 residues. Trimming took off 3 bases at V and 9 bases at J, with 17 bases between the two ends. The germline CDR1 and CDR2 sequences are SNHLY and FYNNEI. The CDR3 sequence is CASSDTTNTISYTF. In DNA, the CDR3 is TGTGCCAGCAGTGATACGACCAACACCATTAGCTACACCTTC.

The J gene is TRBJ2-1, the V gene TRBV12-5; the D gene could be TRBD1 or TRBD2 (6 bases each). Germline V lookup: CDR1 LGHNT, CDR2 FRNRAP. The CDR3 contains 12 residues. The CDR3: CAGGRDNNEQFF. The CDR3 DNA follows: TGTGCCGGGGGCAGGGACAACAATGAGCAGTTCTTC.

This clone was found a few times. The sample carries other DNA sequences with the same CDR3. The genes are TRBV7-2 and TRBJ2-3; weak D call: TRBD2 (5 bases). The germline gives CDR1 SGHTA, CDR2 FQGNSA. With 0 bases removed from V and 1 base from J, the gap between germline ends came to 5 bases. The length of the CDR3 is 14 residues. The CDR3 bases are TGTGCCAGCAGCTTAGCGGGAGGCACAGATACGCAGTATTTT. Its protein is CASSLAGGTDTQYF.

This chain joins TRBV11-2 and TRBJ1-4; D is undetermined. V dropped 3 bases and J dropped 0 bases, with 8 bases sitting between them. There are 15 residues in the CDR3. Germline CDR1 SGHAT, CDR2 FQNNGV. In DNA, the CDR3 is TGTGCCAGCAGCTTTGAGAAAACAACTAATGAAAAACTGTTTTTT. Amino acid sequence: CASSFEKTTNEKLFF.

This chain uses TRBV7-9 with TRBJ2-5, with 7 bases aligning to TRBD1. J was trimmed by 5 bases and V by 5 bases; bases with no gene match: 11. The CDR3 has 15 residues. CDR1 and CDR2 (germline): SEHNR, FQNEAQ (reference sequence). This CDR3 is CASSPRDSWGETQYF. The CDR3 DNA is TGTGCCAGCAGCCCACGGGACAGTTGGGGGGAGACCCAGTACTTC.

On this clone itself: One end of the junction does not line up with germline, which may come from a read error. The J gene is TRBJ2-1, the V gene TRBV5-5; D is possibly TRBD1 or TRBD2 (5 bases each). CDR1 and CDR2 (germline): SGHKS, YYEKEE (reference sequence). This CDR3 is 14 amino acids long. CDR3 DNA sequence: TGTGCCAGCAACTTGGGGGATGTGCAGAATGAGCAGTTCTTC. Encoded protein: CASNLGDVQNEQFF.

J is TRBJ1-1 and V is TRBV30; perhaps TRBD1 as D (6 bases). The ends were cut back, 2 bases at V and 1 base at J, with 14 bases in the middle. The CDR3 extends over 15 amino acids. Germline CDR1 and CDR2: GTSNPN and SVGIG (reference sequence). The CDR3 sequence: CAWSPPRTENTEAFF. CDR3 nucleotide sequence: TGTGCCTGGAGTCCCCCCCGGACAGAGAACACTGAAGCTTTCTTT.

The CDR3 loop is CASSRESGVMYEQYF. The CDR3 DNA reads TGTGCCAGCAGCAGAGAAAGTGGGGTTATGTACGAGCAGTACTTC. The chain couples TRBV27 to TRBJ2-7; D uncertain. CDR3 size: 15 residues. Trimming pared 6 bases from V and 4 bases from J, leaving 19 bases between. Germline CDR1 and CDR2: MNHEY and SMNVEV (reference sequence).

The chain employs TRBV5-5 and TRBJ1-2, with D unclear. CDR1 is SGHKS and CDR2 is YYEKEE in the germline V gene (reference sequence). This CDR3 contains 14 residues. Trimming took off 6 bases at V and 7 bases at J, with 19 bases between the two ends. The DNA of the CDR3 is TGTGCCAGCATCCCGGGATACCGCGGGTCTGGCTACACCTTC. Translating it yields CASIPGYRGSGYTF. Full variable domain (missing parts from reference TRBV5-5 and TRBJ1-2): DAGVTQSPTHLIKTRGQQVTLRCSPISGHKSVSWYQQVLGQGPQFIFQYYEKEERGRGNFPDRFSARQFPNYSSELNVNALLLGDSALYLCASIPGYRGSGYTFGSGTRLTVV.

This sequence joins TRBV6-6 and TRBJ1-1, with D possibly being TRBD1 (5 bases). The germline gives CDR1 MNHNY, CDR2 SVGAGI (reference sequence). V was clipped by 7 bases and J by 5 bases, with 11 bases between them. The CDR3 is 12 residues long. CDR3 sequence: CASILGRTEAFF. For the CDR3, the DNA is TGTGCCAGCATCCTGGGGCGGACTGAAGCTTTCTTT.

V usage is TRBV6-5 and J usage is TRBJ1-6, with D perhaps matching TRBD1 (5 bases). The CDR3 has 16 residues. With 0 bases removed from V and 7 bases from J, the gap between germline ends came to 13 bases. Germline CDR1 reads MNHEY; CDR2 reads SVGAGI. The CDR3 loop reads CASSYSPGLGNSPLHF. CDR3 nucleotide sequence: TGTGCCAGCAGTTACTCGCCAGGGCTAGGGAATTCACCCCTCCACTTT.

The chain joins TRBV5-4 to TRBJ2-7; TRBD2 matches at 7 bases. The germline CDR1 and CDR2 sequences are SGHNT and YYREEE (reference sequence). V lost 3 bases and J lost 0; bases outside the gene matches: 9. CDR3 size: 16 residues. CDR3: CASSSDLAASSYEQYF. The CDR3 nucleotides are TGTGCCAGCAGCTCTGACCTAGCGGCTTCCTCCTACGAGCAGTACTTC.

The chain's CDR3 is CASSLRSASGDYEQYF. The CDR3 DNA reads TGTGCCAGCAGCTTAAGGTCGGCTAGCGGGGATTACGAGCAGTACTTC. V and J are TRBV7-9 and TRBJ2-7, with 9 bases aligning to TRBD2. Germline CDR1 reads SEHNR; CDR2 reads FQNEAQ (reference sequence). V gave up 2 bases and J gave up 4 bases; unmatched junction bases: 9. CDR3 length: 16 residues.

The chain uses TRBV19 and TRBJ2-5; a weak D match, TRBD2 (5 bases). The CDR3 has 14 amino acids. The V end lost 3 bases, the J end lost 5 bases, and 13 bases lay between the germline ends. In germline, CDR1 is LNHDA, CDR2 SQIVND (reference sequence). The CDR3 sequence: CASSIDSSVETQYF. CDR3 DNA sequence: TGTGCCAGTAGTATTGATAGTAGCGTTGAGACCCAGTACTTC.

This clone was found a few times. The CDR3 reads CASSLAGTVNSPLHF. CDR3 DNA sequence: TGCGCCAGCAGCTTGGCCGGGACGGTCAATTCACCCCTCCACTTT. The chain links TRBV5-1 to TRBJ1-6; D perhaps matches TRBD1 (5 bases). Germline CDR1 SGHRS, CDR2 YFSETQ. Between the trimmed V and J ends, which lost 0 bases and 7 bases, there was a span of 11 bases. CDR3 length: 15 residues. Drawing the rest from reference TRBV5-1 and TRBJ1-6, the complete variable domain is KAGVTQTPRYLIKTRGQQVTLSCSPISGHRSVSWYQQTPGQGLQFLFEYFSETQRNKGNFPGRFSGRQFSNSRSEMNVSTLELGDSALYLCASSLAGTVNSPLHFGNGTRLTVT.

This clone was seen once. This chain links TRBV7-8 with TRBJ2-1; maybe TRBD1 (6 bases). Looked up from germline, CDR1 is SGHVS and CDR2 is FQNEAQ. The CDR3 has 15 amino acids. Trimming removed 5 bases at V and 0 bases at J, with 11 bases between. Written as DNA, the CDR3 is TGTGCCAGCAGCCAGCAGGGGCCCTCCTACAATGAGCAGTTCTTC. Translation gives CASSQQGPSYNEQFF.